Shown below are 2 T cell receptor beta chains from a single sample sequenced in a study of T cell changes during pregnancy in multiple sclerosis. Data came from immunoSEQ multiplex PCR; TCRdb stores just in-frame clones and leaves some out. The top ten clones hold 2% to 2.5% of a sample with about 70,000 clones, over 85% of them seen once. This material consisted of peripheral blood, taken in the second trimester of pregnancy. Receptors were obtained from a female donor in good health, enrolled as a control in a pregnancy study.

Remarks on this clone: Compared with germline, one end of the junction differs, possibly owing to a read error. The chain has TRBV7-7 and TRBJ2-5, with TRBD1 matching over 8 bases. Germline CDR1 reads SSHAT; CDR2 reads FNYEAQ (reference sequence). The CDR3 runs 15 residues. The CDR3 DNA is TGTGCTAGCAGCGCCTGGGACAGGACTCAAGAGACCCAGTACTTC. Translated: CASSAWDRTQETQYF. The full variable domain, completed using reference TRBV7-7 and TRBJ2-5, is GAGVSQSPRYKVTKRGQDVTLRCDPISSHATLYWYQQALGQGPEFLTYFNYEAQPDKSGLPSDRFSAERPEGSISTLTIQRTEQRDSAMYRCASSAWDRTQETQYFGPGTRLLVL.

The chain recombines TRBV5-1 with TRBJ2-3; 7 positions agree with TRBD2. The CDR3 contains 14 residues. CDR1 is SGHRS and CDR2 is YFSETQ in the germline V gene. J was trimmed by 3 bases and V by 4 bases; bases with no gene match: 5. CDR3 sequence reads: CASSPGGGTDTQYF. In DNA form, the CDR3 reads TGCGCCAGCAGCCCGGGGGGTGGAACAGATACGCAGTATTTT. Combining the CDR3 with reference TRBV5-1 and TRBJ2-3 gives the whole variable domain KAGVTQTPRYLIKTRGQQVTLSCSPISGHRSVSWYQQTPGQGLQFLFEYFSETQRNKGNFPGRFSGRQFSNSRSEMNVSTLELGDSALYLCASSPGGGTDTQYFGPGTRLTVL.